Following are 22 T cell receptor beta chains from one sample sequenced in a study of blood T cells in healthy people across ages. A J-beta primer mix and a sample-barcoded 5' primer were used in a second PCR of about 7 to 11 cycles. TCRdb ran MiXCR on the 5' RACE reads and lists one entry per CDR3 protein. The table has 700,000 to 850,000 distinct CDR3 sequences, 30% to 45% seen once. Sequenced sample: blood. Receptors were obtained from a man aged 18 to 30 in good health.

This clonotype was recorded a few times. The chain recombines TRBV4-2 with TRBJ1-2; D remains ambiguous. CDR1 is LGHNA, CDR2 YNFKEQ, per germline. V shed 4 bases and J shed 4 bases, with 10 bases lying between them. The CDR3 runs 13 residues. DNA of the CDR3: TGTGCCAGCAGCCCATGGACCGCCTATGGCTACACCTTC. The encoded protein is CASSPWTAYGYTF.

The chain recombines TRBV3-1 with TRBJ1-1; TRBD1 is a possible D gene (5 bases). In germline, CDR1 is LGHDT, CDR2 YNNKEL (reference sequence). Trimming took off 4 bases at V and 7 bases at J, with 19 bases between the two ends. The CDR3 extends over 15 amino acids. Here the CDR3 DNA reads TGTGCCAGCAGCCCGGGACTCCGTGAGAACGGTGAAGCTTTCTTT. Translation: CASSPGLRENGEAFF.

Comment on this clonotype: At one end the junction does not follow the germline gene, possibly because of a read error. The V call is TRBV20-1, the J call TRBJ2-3; D is unresolved. Looked up from germline, CDR1 is DFQATT and CDR2 is SNEGSKA (reference sequence). The CDR3 contains 12 residues. Written as DNA, the CDR3 is TGCAGGGCTAGGAAGCCCACAGATACGCAGTATTTT. It translates to CRARKPTDTQYF.

This chain joins TRBV5-1 and TRBJ2-3; 7 bases match TRBD1. J gave up 2 bases and V 4 bases, and 4 bases lay outside the gene matches. The CDR3 loop spans 14 amino acids. The germline CDR1 and CDR2 sequences are SGHRS and YFSETQ. This chain's CDR3 is CASSADRDTDTQYF. The CDR3 DNA reads TGCGCCAGCAGCGCTGACAGGGACACAGATACGCAGTATTTT. The variable domain in full, completed from reference TRBV5-1 and TRBJ2-3, reads KAGVTQTPRYLIKTRGQQVTLSCSPISGHRSVSWYQQTPGQGLQFLFEYFSETQRNKGNFPGRFSGRQFSNSRSEMNVSTLELGDSALYLCASSADRDTDTQYFGPGTRLTVL.

The CDR3 DNA reads TGTGCCAGCAGCCCATTCTCGGGAGTTAACACTGAAGCTTTCTTT. Its translation: CASSPFSGVNTEAFF. The J gene is TRBJ1-1, the V gene TRBV3-1; the D is unclear. Per the germline V gene, CDR1 is LGHDT and CDR2 is YNNKEL (reference sequence). The length of the CDR3 is 15 residues. With 4 bases removed from V and 2 bases from J, the gap between germline ends came to 14 bases. The full variable domain, in which reference TRBV3-1 and TRBJ1-1 provide the parts outside the CDR3, is DTAVSQTPKYLVTQMGNDKSIKCEQNLGHDTMYWYKQDSKKFLKIMFSYNNKELIINETVPNRFSPKSPDKAHLNLHINSLELGDSAVYFCASSPFSGVNTEAFFGQGTRLTVV.

Regarding this clonotype: A read error may be the cause here, since a much bigger clone is one base away. The chain recombines TRBV29-1 with TRBJ2-1; D call uncertain. CDR3 length: 11 amino acids. The germline CDR1 and CDR2 sequences are SQVTM and ANQGSEA. V lost 3 bases, J lost 4 bases, and 4 bases lay in between. CDR3 region: CSVERYNEQFF. The CDR3, as DNA: TGCAGCGTTGAGAGGTACAATGAGCAGTTCTTC.

This clonotype has a handful of counts. The J gene is TRBJ2-2, the V gene TRBV20-1; 9 bases match TRBD1. This CDR3 contains 15 residues. Germline V lookup: CDR1 DFQATT, CDR2 SNEGSKA (reference sequence). V lost 6 bases to trimming and J lost 3 bases; unmatched junction nucleotides: 8. CDR3: CSAQPGQGDTGELFF. CDR3 nucleotide sequence: TGCAGTGCCCAACCGGGACAGGGTGACACCGGGGAGCTGTTTTTT.

This clonotype was detected only a few times. The chain joins TRBV6-2 or TRBV6-3 to TRBJ1-6; D is unclear. The CDR3 runs to 14 residues. With 7 bases removed from V and 4 bases from J, the gap between germline ends came to 11 bases. Germline V gives CDR1 MNHEY, CDR2 SVGEGT. CDR3 nucleotides: TGTGCCAGCACCCGGGCTCCGTATAATTCACCCCTCCACTTT. This encodes CASTRAPYNSPLHF.

This clonotype was detected a few times. The chain links TRBV20-1 to TRBJ1-1; TRBD1 might be the D (5 bases). This CDR3 is built from 14 residues. Germline CDR1 reads DFQATT; CDR2 reads SNEGSKA (reference sequence). The V end was cut by 3 bases, the J end by 2 bases, with 13 bases between. The DNA for the CDR3 is TGCAGTGCTAGCGAAGGAGGGGATAACACTGAAGCTTTCTTT. Its protein is CSASEGGDNTEAFF.

This clonotype came up a few times. The chain joins TRBV6-5 to TRBJ2-7; D is ambiguous. V gave up 2 bases and J gave up 10 bases, with 15 bases separating them. This CDR3 is built from 13 residues. Germline assignment: CDR1 MNHEY and CDR2 SVGAGI. For the CDR3, the DNA is TGTGCCAGCAGTTACACGGGCGCACCGCTACAGTACTTC. Protein sequence: CASSYTGAPLQYF.

This clonotype was counted only a few times. This rearrangement joins TRBV4-1 to TRBJ1-1, with no clear D. The CDR3 covers 15 residues. V was pared by 1 base and J by 1 base, with 10 bases between. The germline V gene encodes CDR1 MGHRA and CDR2 YSYEKL. In DNA form, the CDR3 reads TGCGCCAGCAGCCAAGTCCCGCCGGAGAACACTGAAGCTTTCTTT. It codes for CASSQVPPENTEAFF.

This clonotype was counted only a few times. This chain connects TRBV20-1 to TRBJ2-1, with 11 bases matching TRBD1. The germline gives CDR1 DFQATT, CDR2 SNEGSKA (reference sequence). J gave up 6 bases and V 6 bases, and 13 bases lay outside the gene matches. There are 16 residues in the CDR3. The CDR3 protein is CSAEVRGTGGFNEQFF. DNA of the CDR3: TGCAGTGCCGAGGTTCGGGGGACAGGGGGTTTCAATGAGCAGTTCTTC.

Concerning this clonotype: A much bigger clone sits one base away, suggesting this may be a read error. V usage is TRBV24-1 and J usage is TRBJ1-1, with a weak D call TRBD1 (5 bases). The CDR3 has 17 residues. Germline values: CDR1 KGHDR, CDR2 SFDVKD. V lost 10 bases and J 6 bases, leaving 29 bases between the germline ends. DNA for the CDR3: TGTGCCACAAAAGACAGAGAGGGCAGCCGGCGGATTCCTGAAGCTTTCTTT. This sequence encodes CATKDREGSRRIPEAFF.

The genes are TRBV3-1 and TRBJ2-3; D remains unclear. This CDR3 has 16 amino acids. Between the trimmed V and J ends, which lost 0 bases and 3 bases, there was a span of 13 bases. Germline CDR1 LGHDT, CDR2 YNNKEL (reference sequence). The CDR3 is CASSQDPQVRTDTQYF. CDR3 nucleotides: TGTGCCAGCAGCCAAGACCCCCAGGTTAGAACAGATACGCAGTATTTT.

The sample holds a few counts of this clonotype. This chain joins TRBV6-5 and TRBJ2-1; 11 bases align to TRBD2. Germline V CDR1 and CDR2: MNHEY, SVGAGI. The CDR3 length is 14 residues. The V gene end was trimmed by 2 bases and the J gene end by 9 bases; junction bases not matched to a gene: 3. The DNA for the CDR3 is TGTGCCAGCAGTTACCGGCTAGCGGGGGGTGAGCAGTTCTTC. Translated: CASSYRLAGGEQFF.

This clonotype has more than one count but fewer than ten. This rearrangement joins TRBV6-5 to TRBJ1-2, with D tentatively TRBD1 (6 bases). This CDR3 contains 14 residues. From germline, CDR1 is MNHEY and CDR2 SVGAGI. V was clipped by 6 bases and J by 8 bases, with 19 bases between them. In nucleotides, the CDR3 is TGTGCCAGCAGACCTACGACAGGCAAGCGCGGCTACACCTTC. It encodes CASRPTTGKRGYTF.

Ten or more counts support this clonotype. J is TRBJ1-2 and V is TRBV2; D gene unclear. Germline CDR1 and CDR2: SNHLY and FYNNEI. The V and J ends lost 3 bases and 4 bases respectively, with 9 bases between them. CDR3 length equals 13 residues. The CDR3 region is CASSDNIGYGYTF. The CDR3, as DNA: TGTGCCAGCAGTGATAACATAGGCTATGGCTACACCTTC. Complete variable domain (other parts from reference TRBV2 and TRBJ1-2): EPEVTQTPSHQVTQMGQEVILRCVPISNHLYFYWYRQILGQKVEFLVSFYNNEISEKSEIFDDQFSVERPDGSNFTLKIRSTKLEDSAMYFCASSDNIGYGYTFGSGTRLTVV.

The rearrangement uses TRBV6-2 or TRBV6-3 and TRBJ2-7, with D perhaps TRBD2 (7 bases). V lost 6 bases and J 3 bases, leaving 18 bases between the germline ends. The CDR3 extends over 15 amino acids. Per germline, CDR1 MNHEY and CDR2 SVGEGT. The CDR3 DNA reads as TGTGCCAGCAGAAAAGCGGGACAAAGCTTCTACGAGCAGTACTTC. Protein sequence: CASRKAGQSFYEQYF.

This clonotype was seen many times. The chain combines TRBV20-1 with TRBJ2-7; D not certain. CDR1 is DFQATT, CDR2 SNEGSKA, per germline (reference sequence). This CDR3 has 14 amino acids. V was clipped by 1 base and J by 0 bases, with 10 bases between them. The CDR3: CSARGGPSSYEQYF. Written as DNA, the CDR3 is TGCAGTGCTAGAGGCGGCCCGAGCTCCTACGAGCAGTACTTC.

The chain combines TRBV25-1 with TRBJ2-3; 11 nucleotides match TRBD2. CDR3 length: 17 residues. Germline V gene lookup returns CDR1 MGHDK and CDR2 SYGVNS. The trim removed 2 bases at V and 4 bases at J, leaving 8 bases unmatched. As DNA, the CDR3 is TGTGCCAGCAGTGAACCCGTGACTAGCGGGGTTGCAGATACGCAGTATTTT. This translates into CASSEPVTSGVADTQYF.

The J gene is TRBJ1-2, the V gene TRBV20-1; possible D gene TRBD1, 5 bases. CDR1 DFQATT and CDR2 SNEGSKA come from the germline V gene (reference sequence). The CDR3 covers 16 residues. The ends were cut back, 3 bases at V and 6 bases at J, with 23 bases in the middle. CDR3 in DNA: TGCAGTGCTAGGTCAACCCCAGGGATCTCACTCGATGGCTACACCTTC. As protein: CSARSTPGISLDGYTF.

This clonotype has ten or more counts. The chain employs TRBV4-2 and TRBJ2-3, with 7 bases identical to TRBD2. Trimming removed 0 bases from V and 3 bases from J; junction bases left unmatched: 3. This CDR3 spans 15 amino acids. Looked up from germline, CDR1 is LGHNA and CDR2 is YNFKEQ. As DNA, the CDR3 is TGTGCCAGCAGCCAAGACGGCGGGAGAACAGATACGCAGTATTTT. Protein sequence: CASSQDGGRTDTQYF.